This paragraph covers one T cell receptor beta chain sequence. Its matching antigen is unknown. The sample is drawn from a study of Ad26.COV2.S vaccination and SARS-CoV-2 variants. Study summary: It was the COV1001 Ad26.COV2.S trial arm that included the donor. Intramuscular Ad26.COV2.S at 5x10^10 or 1x10^11 viral particles. Regarding the study as a whole: Placebo recipients trailed vaccine recipients in spike-specific TCR breadth.

Sequencing was performed with immunoSEQ multiplex PCR; in TCRdb, only in-frame clones are kept and a portion is missing. The sample carries about 400,000 clones, over 75% recorded once. The V gene's germline CDR1 is SGDLS and CDR2 YYNGEE. V lost 0 bases to trimming and J lost 7 bases, with 13 bases between them. This CDR3 spans 14 amino acids. Treatment noted: roughly 19 received Ad26.COV2.S at low or high dose, single or two shots; several received placebo; per-sample allocation not given. On day 63 after the first injection, vaccine and placebo recipients gave samples. This clonotype was sampled from a person aged 18 to 65 who received the Ad26.COV2.S COVID-19 vaccine or a placebo. The gene calls are TRBV9 and TRBJ1-2; maybe TRBD1 (5 bases). The specimen was peripheral blood, collected in a trial of Ad26.COV2.S vaccine versus placebo. The DNA for the CDR3 is TGTGCCAGCAGCGTAGGAGCGGCGGGGGGTGGCTACACCTTC. Translated, it gives CASSVGAAGGGYTF.